Below are 12 T cell receptor beta chains sequenced from a single sample in a study of tumor-infiltrating lymphocytes in primary liver carcinoma. Both blood RNA, taken from unsorted whole blood, and germline DNA were extracted. Production of TCR beta cDNA used 400 to 650 ng total RNA together with a constant-region primer. The TCR beta library was amplified through three nested multiplex PCR rounds in a modified ARM-PCR procedure. The two initial PCR rounds, nine to eleven cycles each, used TRBV1-TRBV30 forward and C-beta reverse primers. TCRdb recomputed calls from the multiplex PCR reads with MiXCR, one row per CDR3 protein. The table includes fewer than 350,000 distinct CDR3 sequences, over 55% detected once. Sequencing was carried out using peripheral blood. The receptors come from a man aged 40-55 years with primary liver carcinoma and hepatitis B virus infection.

To note about this clonotype: A much larger clone is a single base away; this may be a read error. V and J are TRBV12-3 or TRBV12-4 and TRBJ1-6; the match to TRBD1 covers 7 bases. The CDR3 covers 14 residues. J was trimmed by 8 bases and V by 5 bases; bases with no gene match: 6. The CDR3 is CASSNRGGHSPLHF. The CDR3 nucleotides are TGTGCCAGCAGTAACAGGGGCGGCCATTCACCCCTCCACTTT.

V is TRBV28 and J is TRBJ2-7; D is uncertain. The V end was cut by 1 base, the J end by 5 bases, with 15 bases between. Per the germline V gene, CDR1 is MDHEN and CDR2 is SYDVKM. The CDR3 length is 15 residues. CDR3 sequence (DNA): TGTGCCAGCAGTTTATCCCACCCTCCGAACGACGAGCAGTACTTC. Its translation is CASSLSHPPNDEQYF.

This clonotype was counted only a few times. This could be a read error, since a much larger clone is one nucleotide away. The V call is TRBV4-2, the J call TRBJ2-1; possibly TRBD2 for D (5 bases). The CDR3 covers 14 residues. V dropped 5 bases and J dropped 5 bases, with 13 bases sitting between them. From germline, CDR1 is LGHNA and CDR2 YNFKEQ. CDR3: CASSIFVGDNEQFF. The CDR3 DNA is TGTGCCAGCAGCATTTTCGTCGGGGACAATGAGCAGTTCTTC.

This clonotype has only a few counts. V is TRBV4-1 and J is TRBJ2-3; D remains unclear. Germline CDR1 is MGHRA and CDR2 is YSYEKL. This CDR3 has 15 residues. Trimming stripped 0 bases from V and 0 bases from J, with 7 bases between. CDR3 in amino acids: CASSQEGRSTDTQYF. DNA of the CDR3: TGCGCCAGCAGCCAAGAGGGTAGAAGCACAGATACGCAGTATTTT.

The chain couples TRBV5-6 to TRBJ2-1; TRBD2 matches at 9 bases. The germline V gene has CDR1 SGHDT and CDR2 YYEEEE. This CDR3 has 15 amino acids. Unmatched junction bases numbered 11, after V lost 4 bases and J lost 9 bases. The CDR3 DNA is TGTGCCAGCAGCGGAGCGGCGGGAGGGCCGAGTGAGCAGTTCTTC. It yields the protein CASSGAAGGPSEQFF.

This clonotype showed up just once. A much bigger clone sits one base away, suggesting this may be a read error. The chain couples TRBV4-1 to TRBJ2-7; D is unresolved. The CDR3 is 13 amino acids. Looked up from germline, CDR1 is MGHRA and CDR2 is YSYEKL. The ends were cut back, 1 base at V and 4 bases at J, with 8 bases in the middle. For the CDR3, the DNA is TGCGCCAGCAGCCAAGGTAATAATTACGAGCAGTACTTC. Translated: CASSQGNNYEQYF.

Concerning this clonotype itself: The conserved final phenylalanine or tryptophan is absent from the CDR3, which likely points to a read error. This chain connects TRBV11-2 to TRBJ1-2; TRBD1 might be the D (5 bases). V was pared by 4 bases and J by 4 bases, with 13 bases between. Germline V gene data show CDR1 as SGHAT and CDR2 as FQNNGV. The CDR3 consists of 14 residues. The DNA of the CDR3 is TGTGCCAGCAGCTCTCCGGGGCAGCTCTATGGCTACACCTCC. Protein product: CASSSPGQLYGYTS.

As concerns this clonotype: A much larger clone differs from this one at a single base, so this may be a read error. V and J are TRBV6-5 and TRBJ2-4; D is undetermined. The CDR3 has 15 residues. Looked up from germline, CDR1 is MNHEY and CDR2 is SVGAGI. The V and J ends lost 3 bases and 2 bases respectively, with 11 bases between them. The CDR3 reads CASSYLGGPKNIQYF. In DNA, the CDR3 is TGTGCCAGCAGTTATCTGGGCGGCCCCAAAAACATTCAGTACTTC.

Concerning this clonotype: A read error may produce the germline difference seen at one junction end. V usage is TRBV28 and J usage is TRBJ2-7, with no clear D. The CDR3 totals 15 residues. Germline CDR1 and CDR2: MDHEN and SYDVKM. The CDR3 region has the DNA TGTGCCAGCAGCAAAACAGATTCCCCTATGAGAGAGCGGTACTTC. It codes for CASSKTDSPMRERYF.

The rearrangement joins TRBV28 to TRBJ1-5; D may be TRBD1 (5 bases). Trimming took 8 bases from V and 0 from J, leaving 20 bases between them. Germline CDR1 and CDR2: MDHEN and SYDVKM. CDR3 size: 17 residues. CDR3 region: CASRLGITGLSNQPQHF. In nucleotides, the CDR3 is TGTGCCAGCCGCCTGGGGATAACGGGGCTTAGCAATCAGCCCCAGCATTTT.

Written as DNA, the CDR3 is TGTGCCAGCAGTTACGTGACAGGGGAGAGTCAGCCCCAGCATTTT. Encoded protein: CASSYVTGESQPQHF. The chain couples TRBV6-2 or TRBV6-3 to TRBJ1-5, with 8 positions matching TRBD1. From germline, CDR1 is MNHEY and CDR2 SVGEGT. J was trimmed by 6 bases and V by 2 bases; bases with no gene match: 6. CDR3 length equals 15 residues.

Comment on this clonotype: A read error may produce the germline difference seen at one junction end. J is TRBJ2-5 and V is TRBV5-5, with 7 bases matching TRBD2. The CDR3 covers 14 residues. Germline CDR1 and CDR2: SGHKS and YYEKEE (reference sequence). The CDR3 bases are TGTGCCAGCAGCTCGAAGACCAGCGGGGAGACCGAGTACTTC. Translated, it gives CASSSKTSGETEYF.